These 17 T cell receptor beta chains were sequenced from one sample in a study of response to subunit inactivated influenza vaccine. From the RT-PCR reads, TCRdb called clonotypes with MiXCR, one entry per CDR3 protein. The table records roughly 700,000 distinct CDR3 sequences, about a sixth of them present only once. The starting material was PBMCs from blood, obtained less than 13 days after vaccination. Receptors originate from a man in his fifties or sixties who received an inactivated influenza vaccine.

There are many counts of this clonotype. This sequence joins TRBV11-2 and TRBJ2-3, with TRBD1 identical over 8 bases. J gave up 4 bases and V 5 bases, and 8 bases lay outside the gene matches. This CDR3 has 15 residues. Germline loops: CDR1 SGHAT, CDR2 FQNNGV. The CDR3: CASSRTGTGADTQYF. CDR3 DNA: TGTGCCAGCAGCCGAACCGGGACAGGAGCAGATACGCAGTATTTT. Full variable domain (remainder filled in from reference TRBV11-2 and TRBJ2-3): EAGVAQSPRYKIIEKRQSVAFWCNPISGHATLYWYQQILGQGPKLLIQFQNNGVVDDSQLPKDRFSAERLKGVDSTLKIQPAKLEDSAVYLCASSRTGTGADTQYFGPGTRLTVL.

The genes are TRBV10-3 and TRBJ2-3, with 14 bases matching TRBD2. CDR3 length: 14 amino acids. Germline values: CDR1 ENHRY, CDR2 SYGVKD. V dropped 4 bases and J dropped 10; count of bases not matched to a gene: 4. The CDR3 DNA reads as TGTGCCATCAGTGGACTAGCGGGAGGGTTCGCGCAGTATTTT. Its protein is CAISGLAGGFAQYF.

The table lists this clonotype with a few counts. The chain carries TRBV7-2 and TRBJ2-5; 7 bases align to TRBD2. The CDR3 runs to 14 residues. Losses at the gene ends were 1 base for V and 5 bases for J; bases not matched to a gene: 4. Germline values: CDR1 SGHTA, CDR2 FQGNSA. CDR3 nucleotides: TGTGCCAGCAGCTTAGGACTAGCCTGGGAGACCCAGTACTTC. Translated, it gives CASSLGLAWETQYF. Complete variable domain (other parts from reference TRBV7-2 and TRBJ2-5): GAGVSQSPSNKVTEKGKDVELRCDPISGHTALYWYRQSLGQGLEFLIYFQGNSAPDKSGLPSDRFSAERTGGSVSTLTIQRTQQEDSAVYLCASSLGLAWETQYFGPGTRLLVL.

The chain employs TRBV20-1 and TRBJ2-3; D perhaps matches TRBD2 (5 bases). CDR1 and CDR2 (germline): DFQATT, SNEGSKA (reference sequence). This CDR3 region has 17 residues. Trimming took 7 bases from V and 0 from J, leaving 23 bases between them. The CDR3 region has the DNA TGCAGTGTAGACCCCCAAATACTAGTCCCTAGCACAGATACGCAGTATTTT. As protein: CSVDPQILVPSTDTQYF.

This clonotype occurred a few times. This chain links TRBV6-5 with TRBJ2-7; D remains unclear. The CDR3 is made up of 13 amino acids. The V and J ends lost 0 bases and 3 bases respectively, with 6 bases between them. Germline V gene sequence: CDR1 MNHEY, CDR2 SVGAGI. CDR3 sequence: CASSYSINYEQYF. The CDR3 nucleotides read TGTGCCAGCAGTTACTCGATTAACTACGAGCAGTACTTC.

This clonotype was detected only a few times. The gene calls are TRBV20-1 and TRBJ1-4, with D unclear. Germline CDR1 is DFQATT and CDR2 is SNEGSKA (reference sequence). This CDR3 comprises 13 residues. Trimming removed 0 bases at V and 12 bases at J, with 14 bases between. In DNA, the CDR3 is TGCAGTGCTAGAGATGATTCCTTTGGGGAACTGTTTTTT. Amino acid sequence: CSARDDSFGELFF.

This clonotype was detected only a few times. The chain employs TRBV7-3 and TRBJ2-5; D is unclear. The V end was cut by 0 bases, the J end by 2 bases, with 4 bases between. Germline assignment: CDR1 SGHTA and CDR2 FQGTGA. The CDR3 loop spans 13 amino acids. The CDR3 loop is CASSLTLQETQYF. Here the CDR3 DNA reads TGTGCCAGCAGCTTAACTCTGCAAGAGACCCAGTACTTC. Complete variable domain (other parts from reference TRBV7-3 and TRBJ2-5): GAGVSQTPSNKVTEKGKYVELRCDPISGHTALYWYRQSLGQGPEFLIYFQGTGAADDSGLPNDRFFAVRPEGSVSTLKIQRTERGDSAVYLCASSLTLQETQYFGPGTRLLVL.

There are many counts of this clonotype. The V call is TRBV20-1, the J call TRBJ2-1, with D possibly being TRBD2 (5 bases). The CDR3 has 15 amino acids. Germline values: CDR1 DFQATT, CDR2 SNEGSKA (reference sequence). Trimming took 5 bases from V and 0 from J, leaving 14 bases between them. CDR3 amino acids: CSAFLAESSYNEQFF. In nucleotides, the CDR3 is TGCAGTGCTTTCCTAGCAGAAAGCTCCTACAATGAGCAGTTCTTC.

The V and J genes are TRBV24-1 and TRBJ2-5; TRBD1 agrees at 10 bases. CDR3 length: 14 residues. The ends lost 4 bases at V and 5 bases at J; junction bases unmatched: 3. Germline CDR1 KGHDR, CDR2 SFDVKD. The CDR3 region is CATSETGGAETQYF. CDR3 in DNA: TGTGCCACCAGTGAGACAGGGGGCGCGGAGACCCAGTACTTC.

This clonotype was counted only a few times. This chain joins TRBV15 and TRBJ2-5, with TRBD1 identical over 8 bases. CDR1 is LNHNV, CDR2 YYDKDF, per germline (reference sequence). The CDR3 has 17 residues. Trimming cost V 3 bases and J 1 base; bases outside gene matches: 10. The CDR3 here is CATSSNRGWGPQETQYF. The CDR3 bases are TGTGCCACCAGCAGCAACAGGGGGTGGGGACCCCAAGAGACCCAGTACTTC.

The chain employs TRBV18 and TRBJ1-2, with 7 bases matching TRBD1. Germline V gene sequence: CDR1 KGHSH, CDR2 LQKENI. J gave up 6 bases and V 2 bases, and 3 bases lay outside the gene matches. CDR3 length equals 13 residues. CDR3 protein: CASSPTGDHGYTF. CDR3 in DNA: TGTGCCAGCTCACCAACAGGGGATCATGGCTACACCTTC.

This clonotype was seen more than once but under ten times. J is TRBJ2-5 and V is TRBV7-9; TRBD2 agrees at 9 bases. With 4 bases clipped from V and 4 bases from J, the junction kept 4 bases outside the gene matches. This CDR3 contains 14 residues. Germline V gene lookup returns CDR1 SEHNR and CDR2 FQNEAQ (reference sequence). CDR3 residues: CASSSLLAGETQYF. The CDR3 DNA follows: TGTGCCAGCAGCTCCTTACTAGCGGGAGAGACCCAGTACTTC.

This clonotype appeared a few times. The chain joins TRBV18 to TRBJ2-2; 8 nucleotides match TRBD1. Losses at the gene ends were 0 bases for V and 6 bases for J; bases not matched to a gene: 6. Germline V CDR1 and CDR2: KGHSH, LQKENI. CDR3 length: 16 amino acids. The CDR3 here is CASSPPMRQGSGELFF. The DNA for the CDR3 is TGTGCCAGCTCACCACCGATGAGACAGGGGTCCGGGGAGCTGTTTTTT.

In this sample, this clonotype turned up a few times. The CDR3 loop reads CSANFGTGAYNEQFF. CDR3 in DNA: TGCAGCGCTAACTTCGGGACAGGGGCCTACAATGAGCAGTTCTTC. The J gene is TRBJ2-1, the V gene TRBV29-1, with 10 bases lining up with TRBD1. Germline CDR1 and CDR2: SQVTM and ANQGSEA. Trimming cost V 7 bases and J 2 bases; bases outside gene matches: 8. The CDR3 sequence is 15 residues long.

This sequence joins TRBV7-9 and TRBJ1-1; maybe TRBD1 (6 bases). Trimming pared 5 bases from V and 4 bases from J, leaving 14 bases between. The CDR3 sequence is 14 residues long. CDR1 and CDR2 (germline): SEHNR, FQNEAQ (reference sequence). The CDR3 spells CASSAQGLGTEAFF. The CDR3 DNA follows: TGTGCCAGCAGCGCCCAGGGGTTGGGCACTGAAGCTTTCTTT.

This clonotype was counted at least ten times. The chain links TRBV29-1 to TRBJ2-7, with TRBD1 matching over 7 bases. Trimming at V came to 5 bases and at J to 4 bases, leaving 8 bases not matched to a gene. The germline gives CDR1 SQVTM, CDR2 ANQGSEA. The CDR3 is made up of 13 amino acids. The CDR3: CSVMRTGQYEQYF. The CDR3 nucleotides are TGCAGCGTTATGAGGACAGGACAATACGAGCAGTACTTC.

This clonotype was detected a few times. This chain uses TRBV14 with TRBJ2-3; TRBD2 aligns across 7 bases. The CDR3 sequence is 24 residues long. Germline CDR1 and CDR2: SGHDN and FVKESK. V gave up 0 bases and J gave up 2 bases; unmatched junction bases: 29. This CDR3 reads CASSQEGIPTSWREITLPTDTQYF. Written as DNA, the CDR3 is TGTGCCAGCAGCCAAGAGGGGATCCCGACTAGTTGGCGGGAGATTACCCTTCCCACAGATACGCAGTATTTT.